What follows are 6 T cell receptor beta chains derived from one specimen sequenced in a study of blood T cell repertoires in COVID-19. Profiled with immunoSEQ multiplex PCR; TCRdb holds only in-frame clones, not every one. The sample includes 65,000 or so clones, more than 75% of them seen just once. The sequenced material came from peripheral blood. The receptors come from a woman in her 70s with acute or convalescent COVID-19.

The chain links TRBV28 to TRBJ1-1; TRBD1 matches 9 bases. V trimming: 6 bases; J trimming: 11 bases; junction bases outside the gene matches: 4. The CDR3 contains 11 residues. Per germline, CDR1 MDHEN and CDR2 SYDVKM. CDR3 sequence (DNA): TGTGCCAGCAGCAACGACAGGGGGGCTTTCTTT. Translation: CASSNDRGAFF. Complete variable domain (other parts from reference TRBV28 and TRBJ1-1): DVKVTQSSRYLVKRTGEKVFLECVQDMDHENMFWYRQDPGLGLRLIYFSYDVKMKEKGDIPEGYSVSREKKERFSLILESASTNQTSMYLCASSNDRGAFFGQGTRLTVV.

The chain links TRBV18 to TRBJ1-5; no clear D. The V end lost 5 bases, the J end lost 2 bases, and 4 bases lay between the germline ends. The CDR3 spans 12 residues. CDR1 is KGHSH and CDR2 is LQKENI in the germline V gene. The CDR3 DNA sequence: TGTGCCAGCTCAATCGGCAATCAGCCCCAGCATTTT. Translated, it gives CASSIGNQPQHF.

The rearrangement uses TRBV6-5 and TRBJ2-1, with TRBD2 matching 7 bases. V gave up 2 bases and J gave up 7 bases; unmatched junction bases: 8. The CDR3 consists of 15 residues. CDR1 MNHEY and CDR2 SVGAGI come from the germline V gene. This CDR3 is CASSYEAGAWNEQFF. CDR3 nucleotide sequence: TGTGCCAGCAGTTACGAGGCGGGAGCTTGGAATGAGCAGTTCTTC.

In this sample, this clone turned up once. The V gene is TRBV6-6, the J gene TRBJ2-2; 7 nucleotides match TRBD1. Germline V CDR1 and CDR2: MNHNY, SVGAGI (reference sequence). J gave up 6 bases and V 8 bases, and 9 bases lay outside the gene matches. The CDR3 is 14 residues long. CDR3: CASSAGGWPGELFF. In nucleotides, the CDR3 is TGTGCCAGCTCGGCAGGGGGATGGCCCGGGGAGCTGTTTTTT.

The gene calls are TRBV10-2 and TRBJ1-5; 11 bases are a match to TRBD1. The length of the CDR3 is 15 residues. Germline V CDR1 and CDR2: WSHSY, SAAADI. The V segment lost 2 bases and the J segment 6 bases; nucleotides outside the gene matches: 3. Written as DNA, the CDR3 is TGCGCCAGCAGTGAGGGGGACAGGGGGGTTCAGCCCCAGCATTTT. Translated: CASSEGDRGVQPQHF.

CDR3 sequence reads: CASSGTSLEETQYF. The DNA for the CDR3 is TGTGCCAGCTCCGGGACTAGCTTAGAAGAGACCCAGTACTTC. The chain uses TRBV18 and TRBJ2-5; TRBD2 agrees at 9 bases. V lost 6 bases, J lost 3 bases, and 5 bases stayed unmatched. The CDR3 has 14 residues. Germline V gene lookup returns CDR1 KGHSH and CDR2 LQKENI.